This TCR beta chain was sequenced for a study of cytomegalovirus exposure and HLA in healthy donors. V lost 4 bases to trimming and J lost 1 base; unmatched junction nucleotides: 3. Germline V lookup: CDR1 MDHEN, CDR2 SYDVKM. The CDR3 is made up of 15 amino acids. Regarding the study as a whole: V segments that were indistinguishable, TRBV6-2 and TRBV6-3 among them, were omitted from analysis.

Worth noting for this clone: Its specificity is not known.

Both 60 Vbeta primers and 13 Jbeta primers went into the PCR. Only in-frame clones appear in the TCRdb table, and some are missing; sequencing was by immunoSEQ multiplex PCR. The listing records under 40,000 clones. The sample consisted of PBMCs. This chain links TRBV28 with TRBJ1-3; 8 nucleotides match TRBD1. This TCR was sampled from a woman aged 35 to 49 in good health and CMV-seropositive. CDR3 in amino acids: CASSSRTGSGNTIYF. Written as DNA, the CDR3 is TGTGCCAGCAGTTCCCGGACAGGGTCTGGAAACACCATATATTTT.